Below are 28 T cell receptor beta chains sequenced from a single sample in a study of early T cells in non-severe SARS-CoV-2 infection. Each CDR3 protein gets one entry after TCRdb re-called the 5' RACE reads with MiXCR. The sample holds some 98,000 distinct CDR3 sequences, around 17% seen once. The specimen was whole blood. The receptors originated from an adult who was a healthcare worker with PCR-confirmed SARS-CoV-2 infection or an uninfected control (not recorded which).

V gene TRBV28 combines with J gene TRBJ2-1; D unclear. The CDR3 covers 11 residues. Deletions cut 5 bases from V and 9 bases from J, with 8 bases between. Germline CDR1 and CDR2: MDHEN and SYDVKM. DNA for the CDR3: TGTGCCAGCAGTCCGCCGGGTGAGCAGTTCTTC. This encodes CASSPPGEQFF.

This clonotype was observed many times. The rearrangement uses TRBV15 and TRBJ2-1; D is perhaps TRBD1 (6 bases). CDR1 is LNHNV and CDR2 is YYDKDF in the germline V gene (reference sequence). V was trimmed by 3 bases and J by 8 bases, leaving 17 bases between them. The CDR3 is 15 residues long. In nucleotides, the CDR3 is TGTGCCACCAGCAGGATGGGGGACATATTCGATGAGCAGTTCTTC. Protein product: CATSRMGDIFDEQFF.

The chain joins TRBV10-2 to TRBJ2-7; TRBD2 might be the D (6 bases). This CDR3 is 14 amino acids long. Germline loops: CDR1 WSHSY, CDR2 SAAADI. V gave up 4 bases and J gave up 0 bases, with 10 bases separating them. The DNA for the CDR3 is TGCGCCAGCAGTGGGACTACCGCCTCCTACGAGCAGTACTTC. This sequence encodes CASSGTTASYEQYF.

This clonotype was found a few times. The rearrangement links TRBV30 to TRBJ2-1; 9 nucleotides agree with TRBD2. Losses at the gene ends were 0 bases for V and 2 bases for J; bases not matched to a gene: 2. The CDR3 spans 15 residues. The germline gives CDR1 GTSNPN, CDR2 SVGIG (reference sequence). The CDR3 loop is CAWSVSSGAYNEQFF. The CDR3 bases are TGTGCCTGGAGTGTATCTAGCGGGGCCTACAATGAGCAGTTCTTC. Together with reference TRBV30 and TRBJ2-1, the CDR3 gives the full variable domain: SQTIHQWPATLVQPVGSPLSLECTVEGTSNPNLYWYRQAAGRGLQLLFYSVGIGQISSEVPQNLSASRPQDRQFILSSKKLLLSDSGFYLCAWSVSSGAYNEQFFGPGTRLTVL.

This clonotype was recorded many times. In nucleotides, the CDR3 is TGCAGTGCTATTACCGGGCCCGTTGGGGAGACCCAGTACTTC. It specifies CSAITGPVGETQYF. The chain joins TRBV20-1 to TRBJ2-5; D is uncertain. V was clipped by 4 bases and J by 5 bases, with 17 bases between them. The germline V gene encodes CDR1 DFQATT and CDR2 SNEGSKA (reference sequence). This CDR3 is built from 14 residues.

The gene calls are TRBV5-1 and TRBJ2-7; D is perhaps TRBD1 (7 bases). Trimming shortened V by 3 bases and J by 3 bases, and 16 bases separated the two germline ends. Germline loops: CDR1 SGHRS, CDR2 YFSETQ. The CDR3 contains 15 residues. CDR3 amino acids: CASSSGGTAFYEQYF. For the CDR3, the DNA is TGCGCCAGCAGCTCTGGGGGGACAGCGTTCTACGAGCAGTACTTC.

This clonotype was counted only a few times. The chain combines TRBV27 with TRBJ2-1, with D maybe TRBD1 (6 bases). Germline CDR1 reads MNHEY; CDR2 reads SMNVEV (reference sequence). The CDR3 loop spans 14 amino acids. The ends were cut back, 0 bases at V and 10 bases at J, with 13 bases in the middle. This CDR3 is CASSLSRGSGEQFF. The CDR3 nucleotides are TGTGCCAGCAGTTTATCGAGGGGGTCAGGCGAGCAGTTCTTC.

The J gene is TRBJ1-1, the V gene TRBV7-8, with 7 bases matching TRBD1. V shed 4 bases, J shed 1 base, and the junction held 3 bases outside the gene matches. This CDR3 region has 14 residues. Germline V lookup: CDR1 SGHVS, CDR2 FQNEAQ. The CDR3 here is CASSYGTENTEAFF. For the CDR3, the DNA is TGTGCCAGCAGCTACGGGACAGAGAACACTGAAGCTTTCTTT.

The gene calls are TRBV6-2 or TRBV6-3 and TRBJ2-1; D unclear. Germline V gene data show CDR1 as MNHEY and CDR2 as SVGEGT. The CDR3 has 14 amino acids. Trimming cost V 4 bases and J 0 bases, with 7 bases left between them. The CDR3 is CASSLDPSYNEQFF. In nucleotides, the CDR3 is TGTGCCAGCAGTTTGGACCCCTCCTACAATGAGCAGTTCTTC.

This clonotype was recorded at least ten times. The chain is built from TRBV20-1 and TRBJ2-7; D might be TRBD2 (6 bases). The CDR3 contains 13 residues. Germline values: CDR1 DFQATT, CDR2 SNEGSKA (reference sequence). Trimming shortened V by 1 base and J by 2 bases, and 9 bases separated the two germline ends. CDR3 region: CSARASVTYEQYF. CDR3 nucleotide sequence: TGCAGTGCTAGAGCTAGCGTCACCTACGAGCAGTACTTC.

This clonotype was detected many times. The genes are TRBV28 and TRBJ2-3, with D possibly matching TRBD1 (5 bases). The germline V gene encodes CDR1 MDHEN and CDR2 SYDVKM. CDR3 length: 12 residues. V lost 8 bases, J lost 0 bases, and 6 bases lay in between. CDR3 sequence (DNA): TGTGCCAGCGGGGCAAGCACAGATACGCAGTATTTT. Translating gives CASGASTDTQYF.

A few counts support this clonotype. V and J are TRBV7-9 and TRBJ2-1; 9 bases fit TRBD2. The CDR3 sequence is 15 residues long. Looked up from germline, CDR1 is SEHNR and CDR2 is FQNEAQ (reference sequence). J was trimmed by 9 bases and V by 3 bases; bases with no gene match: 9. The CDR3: CASSLSSGGGSEQFF. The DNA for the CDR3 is TGTGCCAGCAGCTTGAGTAGCGGGGGAGGAAGTGAGCAGTTCTTC.

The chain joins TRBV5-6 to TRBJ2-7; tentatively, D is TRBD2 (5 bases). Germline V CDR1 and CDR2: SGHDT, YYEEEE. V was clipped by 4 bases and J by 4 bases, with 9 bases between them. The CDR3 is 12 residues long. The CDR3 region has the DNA TGTGCCAGCAGCCACCGGGAATACGAGCAGTACTTC. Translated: CASSHREYEQYF.

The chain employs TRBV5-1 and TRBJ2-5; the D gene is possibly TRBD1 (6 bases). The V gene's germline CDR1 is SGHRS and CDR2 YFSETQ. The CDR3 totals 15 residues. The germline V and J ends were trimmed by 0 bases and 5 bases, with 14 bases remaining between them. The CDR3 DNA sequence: TGCGCCAGCAGCTTGGGACAGGTTTCTATGGAGACCCAGTACTTC. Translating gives CASSLGQVSMETQYF.

CDR3 sequence (DNA): TGTGCCAGCAGAGCGACAGGGTTCAACAATCAGCCCCAGCATTTT. It codes for CASRATGFNNQPQHF. This chain uses TRBV6-2 or TRBV6-3 with TRBJ1-5; 7 positions agree with TRBD1. The CDR3 contains 15 residues. The germline V gene has CDR1 MNHEY and CDR2 SVGEGT. Losses at the gene ends were 6 bases for V and 3 bases for J; bases not matched to a gene: 8.

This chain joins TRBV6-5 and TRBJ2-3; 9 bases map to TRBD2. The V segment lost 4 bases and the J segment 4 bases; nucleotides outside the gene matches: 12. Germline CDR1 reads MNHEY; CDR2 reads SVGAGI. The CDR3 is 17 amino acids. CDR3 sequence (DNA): TGTGCCAGCAGTTCTTCCGGACTAGCGAGATTTCCAGATACGCAGTATTTT. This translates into CASSSSGLARFPDTQYF.

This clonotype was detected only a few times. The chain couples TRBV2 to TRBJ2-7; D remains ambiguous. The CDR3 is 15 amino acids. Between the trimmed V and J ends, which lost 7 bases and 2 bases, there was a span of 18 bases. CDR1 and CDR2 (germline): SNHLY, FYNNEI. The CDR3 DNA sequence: TGTGCCAGCAAGGTCACCTCGACCCCCACCTACGAGCAGTACTTC. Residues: CASKVTSTPTYEQYF.

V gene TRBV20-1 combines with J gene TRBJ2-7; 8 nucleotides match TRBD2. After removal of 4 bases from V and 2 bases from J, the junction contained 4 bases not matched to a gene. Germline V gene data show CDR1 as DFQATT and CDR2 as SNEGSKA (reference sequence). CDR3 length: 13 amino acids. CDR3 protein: CSAILAAPYEQYF. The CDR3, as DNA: TGCAGTGCTATACTAGCGGCCCCCTACGAGCAGTACTTC.

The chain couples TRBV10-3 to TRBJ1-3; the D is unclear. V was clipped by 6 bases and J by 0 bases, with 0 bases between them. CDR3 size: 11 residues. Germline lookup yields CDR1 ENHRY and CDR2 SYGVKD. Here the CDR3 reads CAISSGNTIYF. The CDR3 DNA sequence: TGTGCCATCAGCTCTGGAAACACCATATATTTT.

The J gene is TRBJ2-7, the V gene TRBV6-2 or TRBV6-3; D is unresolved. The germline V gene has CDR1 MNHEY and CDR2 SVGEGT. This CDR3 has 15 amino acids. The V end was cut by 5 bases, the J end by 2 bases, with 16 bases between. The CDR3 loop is CASSRDVIPTYEQYF. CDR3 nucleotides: TGTGCCAGCAGTAGAGACGTGATTCCGACCTACGAGCAGTACTTC.

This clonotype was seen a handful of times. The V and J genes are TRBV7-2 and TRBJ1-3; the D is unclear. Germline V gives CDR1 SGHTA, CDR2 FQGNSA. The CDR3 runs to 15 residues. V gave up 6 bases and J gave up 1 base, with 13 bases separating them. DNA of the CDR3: TGTGCCAGCAGTCAATTCCACAGTTCTGGAAACACCATATATTTT. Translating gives CASSQFHSSGNTIYF.

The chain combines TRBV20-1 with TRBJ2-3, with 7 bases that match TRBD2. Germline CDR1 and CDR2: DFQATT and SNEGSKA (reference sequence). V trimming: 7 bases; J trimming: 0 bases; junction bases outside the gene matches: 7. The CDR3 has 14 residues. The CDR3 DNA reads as TGCAGTGGTCTAGCGGATACTAGCACAGATACGCAGTATTTT. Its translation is CSGLADTSTDTQYF.

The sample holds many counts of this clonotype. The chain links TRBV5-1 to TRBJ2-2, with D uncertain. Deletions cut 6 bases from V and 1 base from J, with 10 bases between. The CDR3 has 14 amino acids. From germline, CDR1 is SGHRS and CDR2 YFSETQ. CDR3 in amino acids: CASKDKENTGELFF. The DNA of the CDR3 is TGCGCCAGCAAAGATAAGGAGAACACCGGGGAGCTGTTTTTT.

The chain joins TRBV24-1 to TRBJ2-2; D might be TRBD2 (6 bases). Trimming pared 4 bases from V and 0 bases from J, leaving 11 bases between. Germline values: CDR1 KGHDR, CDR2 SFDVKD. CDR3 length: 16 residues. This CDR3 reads CATSDPSATNTGELFF. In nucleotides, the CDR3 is TGTGCCACCAGTGACCCTAGCGCAACGAACACCGGGGAGCTGTTTTTT.

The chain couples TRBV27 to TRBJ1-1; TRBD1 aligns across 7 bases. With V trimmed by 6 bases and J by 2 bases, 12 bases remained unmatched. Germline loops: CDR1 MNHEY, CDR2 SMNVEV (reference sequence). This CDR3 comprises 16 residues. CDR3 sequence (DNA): TGTGCCAGCAGACGAGAAGCGGGACAGCCAAACACTGAAGCTTTCTTT. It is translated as CASRREAGQPNTEAFF.

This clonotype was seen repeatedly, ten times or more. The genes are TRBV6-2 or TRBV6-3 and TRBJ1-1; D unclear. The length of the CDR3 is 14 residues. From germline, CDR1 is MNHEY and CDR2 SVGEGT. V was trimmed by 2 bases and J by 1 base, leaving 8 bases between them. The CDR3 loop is CASSYAYSNTEAFF. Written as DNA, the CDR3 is TGTGCCAGCAGTTACGCATACTCGAACACTGAAGCTTTCTTT.

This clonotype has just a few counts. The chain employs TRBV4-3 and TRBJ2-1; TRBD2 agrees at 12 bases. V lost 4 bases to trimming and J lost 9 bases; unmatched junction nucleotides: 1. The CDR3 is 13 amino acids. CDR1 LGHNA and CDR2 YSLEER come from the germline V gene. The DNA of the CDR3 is TGCGCCAGCAGCCTACTAGCGGGAGGTGAGCAGTTCTTC. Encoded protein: CASSLLAGGEQFF.

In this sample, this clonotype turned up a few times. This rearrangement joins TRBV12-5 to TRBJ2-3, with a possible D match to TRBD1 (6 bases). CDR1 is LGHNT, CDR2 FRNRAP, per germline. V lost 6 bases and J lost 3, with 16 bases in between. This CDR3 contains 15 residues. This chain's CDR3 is CASGGVQGVTDTQYF. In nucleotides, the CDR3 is TGTGCTAGTGGGGGGGTACAGGGAGTAACAGATACGCAGTATTTT.